The next 7 T cell receptor beta chains were all read from a single sample in a study of cytomegalovirus exposure and HLA in healthy donors. Method: immunoSEQ multiplex PCR; TCRdb's copy keeps in-frame clones and lacks some. Here the sample spans about 49,000 clones, 92% being singletons. Material for sequencing was PBMCs. Receptors were obtained from a man aged 18 to 35 in good health and CMV-seronegative.

The chain recombines TRBV4-2 with TRBJ2-7; 8 bases are shared with TRBD1. CDR1 is LGHNA and CDR2 is YNFKEQ in the germline V gene. V lost 4 bases, J lost 5 bases, and 10 bases stayed unmatched. The CDR3 has 15 amino acids. The CDR3 loop reads CASSLLPGGKNEQYF. DNA of the CDR3: TGTGCCAGCAGCCTTCTCCCAGGGGGCAAAAACGAGCAGTACTTC.

The V gene is TRBV10-1, the J gene TRBJ1-5; 7 bases map to TRBD1. J gave up 5 bases and V 2 bases, and 0 bases lay outside the gene matches. The CDR3 has 13 amino acids. CDR1 is WNHNN, CDR2 SYGVQD, per germline (reference sequence). In DNA, the CDR3 is TGCGCCAGCAGTGAGACAGGGGATCAGCCCCAGCATTTT. This sequence encodes CASSETGDQPQHF.

The gene calls are TRBV5-1 and TRBJ2-5, with 8 bases aligning to TRBD2. This CDR3 comprises 17 residues. In germline, CDR1 is SGHRS, CDR2 YFSETQ. Trimming removed 0 bases from V and 0 bases from J; junction bases left unmatched: 7. This CDR3 reads CASSLAAGAPYQETQYF. The CDR3 DNA is TGCGCCAGCAGCTTGGCAGCGGGGGCGCCTTACCAAGAGACCCAGTACTTC. The variable domain in full, with the rest retrieved from reference TRBV5-1 and TRBJ2-5, is KAGVTQTPRYLIKTRGQQVTLSCSPISGHRSVSWYQQTPGQGLQFLFEYFSETQRNKGNFPGRFSGRQFSNSRSEMNVSTLELGDSALYLCASSLAAGAPYQETQYFGPGTRLLVL.

This chain connects TRBV6-1 to TRBJ2-7, with 7 bases lining up with TRBD1. CDR3 length: 14 residues. With V trimmed by 7 bases and J by 7 bases, 13 bases remained unmatched. The germline V gene has CDR1 MNHNS and CDR2 SASEGT. The CDR3 region is CASKGRTGGSEQYF. DNA of the CDR3: TGTGCCAGCAAGGGTCGGACAGGCGGGTCGGAGCAGTACTTC.

This clone was counted a single time. This chain connects TRBV30 to TRBJ2-5; TRBD1 agrees at 10 bases. Germline CDR1 GTSNPN, CDR2 SVGIG (reference sequence). The V segment lost 3 bases and the J segment 3 bases; nucleotides outside the gene matches: 4. This CDR3 has 14 amino acids. The CDR3 sequence: CAWSRGTGEETQYF. For the CDR3, the DNA is TGTGCCTGGAGCCGCGGGACAGGGGAAGAGACCCAGTACTTC.

The rearrangement uses TRBV7-9 and TRBJ1-2; TRBD1 is a possible D gene (6 bases). The V end lost 6 bases, the J end lost 2 bases, and 19 bases lay between the germline ends. Germline V gene lookup returns CDR1 SEHNR and CDR2 FQNEAQ (reference sequence). The CDR3 extends over 16 amino acids. The CDR3 loop reads CASSRGRGALNYGYTF. DNA for the CDR3: TGTGCCAGCAGTCGAGGGAGGGGGGCGCTGAACTATGGCTACACCTTC.

This clone occurred once. V is TRBV7-6 and J is TRBJ1-5; tentatively, D is TRBD1 (6 bases). Germline V gene data show CDR1 as SGHVS and CDR2 as FNYEAQ. Trimming left V 4 bases short and J 0 bases short, with 16 bases between. The CDR3 runs 17 residues. The DNA for the CDR3 is TGTGCCAGCAGCTCAGCTCCGGGGACATATAGCAATCAGCCCCAGCATTTT. Translated: CASSSAPGTYSNQPQHF.